This TCR beta chain was sequenced for a study of T-cell reconstitution after alpha-beta-depleted transplantation in children. Study-wide points: Surviving recipient T cells and thymic progenitors produced the high day-60 TCRbeta diversity seen in some patients. The study reportedly traced alpha-beta T cells about two months after transplant to several hundred expanded graft clones. Newly made T cells mostly supplied T-cell counts and diversity one year after transplant.

Library preparation (for TCRbeta) was performed with unique molecular identifiers. In TCRdb, the PCR reads were re-called with MiXCR into one record per CDR3 protein. The sample comprises fewer than 150,000 distinct CDR3 sequences, 8.5% to 10% of which are singletons, and more than 20% rests with the top ten. The CDR3 length is 13 residues. CDR1 SQVTM and CDR2 ANQGSEA come from the germline V gene. With 6 bases removed from V and 2 bases from J, the gap between germline ends came to 11 bases. This clonotype occurred many times. Its antigen remains unknown. The chain uses TRBV29-1 and TRBJ1-5; D gene unclear. The TCR sequence derives from a girl less than two years old who had a stem cell transplant for combined immunodeficiency, so the T cells may come from the graft donor. The specimen was PBMCs, mostly from graft donor cells, collected 180 days after TCRalphabeta/CD19-depleted stem cell transplant. The CDR3 loop reads CSVATGGNQPQHF. The CDR3 nucleotides are TGCAGCGTCGCCACGGGAGGCAATCAGCCCCAGCATTTT.